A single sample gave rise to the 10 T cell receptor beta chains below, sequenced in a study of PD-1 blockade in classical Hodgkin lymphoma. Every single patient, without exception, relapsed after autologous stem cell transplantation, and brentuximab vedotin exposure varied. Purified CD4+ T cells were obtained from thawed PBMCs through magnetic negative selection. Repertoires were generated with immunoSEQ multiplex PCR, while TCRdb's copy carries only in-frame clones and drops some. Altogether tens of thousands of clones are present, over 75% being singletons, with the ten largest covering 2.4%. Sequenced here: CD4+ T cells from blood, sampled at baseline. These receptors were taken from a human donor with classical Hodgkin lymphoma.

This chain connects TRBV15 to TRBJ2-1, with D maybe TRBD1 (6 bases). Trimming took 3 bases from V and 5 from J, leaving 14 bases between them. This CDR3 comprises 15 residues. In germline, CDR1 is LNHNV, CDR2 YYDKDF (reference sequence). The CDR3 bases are TGTGCCACCAGCAGCTACCGGGACAAGAACAATGAGCAGTTCTTC. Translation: CATSSYRDKNNEQFF.

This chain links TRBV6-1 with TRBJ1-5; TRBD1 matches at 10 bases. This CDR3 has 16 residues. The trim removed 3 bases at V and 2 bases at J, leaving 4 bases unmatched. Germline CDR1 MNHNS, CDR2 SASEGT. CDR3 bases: TGTGCCAGCAGTGAGACAGGGGGCTGGGGCAATCAGCCCCAGCATTTT. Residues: CASSETGGWGNQPQHF.

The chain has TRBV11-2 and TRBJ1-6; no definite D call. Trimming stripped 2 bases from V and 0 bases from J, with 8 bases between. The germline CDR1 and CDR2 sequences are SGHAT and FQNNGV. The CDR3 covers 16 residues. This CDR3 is CASSLLAHSYNSPLHF. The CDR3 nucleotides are TGTGCCAGCAGCTTACTAGCCCACTCCTATAATTCACCCCTCCACTTT.

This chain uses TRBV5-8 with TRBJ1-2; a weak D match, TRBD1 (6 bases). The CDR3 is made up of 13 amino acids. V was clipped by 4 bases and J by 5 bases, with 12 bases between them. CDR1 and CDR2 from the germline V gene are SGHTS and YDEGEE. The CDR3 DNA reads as TGTGCCAGCAGCGGAGGGGGAGGTTATGGCTACACCTTC. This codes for CASSGGGGYGYTF. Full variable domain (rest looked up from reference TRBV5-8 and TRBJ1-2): EAGVTQSPTHLIKTRGQQATLRCSPISGHTSVYWYQQALGLGLQFLLWYDEGEERNRGNFPPRFSGRQFPNYSSELNVNALELEDSALYLCASSGGGGYGYTFGSGTRLTVV.

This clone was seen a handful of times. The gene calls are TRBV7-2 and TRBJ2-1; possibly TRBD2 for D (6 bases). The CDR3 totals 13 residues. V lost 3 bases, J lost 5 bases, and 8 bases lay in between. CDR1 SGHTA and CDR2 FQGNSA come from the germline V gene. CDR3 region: CASSFGLNNEQFF. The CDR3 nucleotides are TGTGCCAGCAGCTTCGGACTAAACAATGAGCAGTTCTTC.

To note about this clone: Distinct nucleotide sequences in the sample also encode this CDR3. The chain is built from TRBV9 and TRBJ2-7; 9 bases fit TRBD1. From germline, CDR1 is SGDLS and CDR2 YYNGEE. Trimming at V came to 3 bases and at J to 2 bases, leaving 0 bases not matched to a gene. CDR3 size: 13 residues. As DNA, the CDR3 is TGTGCCAGCAGCGGACAGGGGGCCTACGAGCAGTACTTC. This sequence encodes CASSGQGAYEQYF.

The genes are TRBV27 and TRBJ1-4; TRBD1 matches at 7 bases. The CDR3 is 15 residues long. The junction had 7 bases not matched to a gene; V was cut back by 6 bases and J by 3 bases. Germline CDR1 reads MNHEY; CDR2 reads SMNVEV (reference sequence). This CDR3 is CASSDRVRANEKLFF. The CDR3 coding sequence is TGTGCCAGCAGCGACAGGGTGAGGGCTAATGAAAAACTGTTTTTT.

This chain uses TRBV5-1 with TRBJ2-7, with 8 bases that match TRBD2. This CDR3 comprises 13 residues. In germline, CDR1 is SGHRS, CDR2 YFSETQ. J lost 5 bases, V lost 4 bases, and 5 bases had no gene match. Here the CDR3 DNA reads TGCGCCAGCAGCAGCGGGAGTGACGACGAGCAGTACTTC. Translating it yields CASSSGSDDEQYF.

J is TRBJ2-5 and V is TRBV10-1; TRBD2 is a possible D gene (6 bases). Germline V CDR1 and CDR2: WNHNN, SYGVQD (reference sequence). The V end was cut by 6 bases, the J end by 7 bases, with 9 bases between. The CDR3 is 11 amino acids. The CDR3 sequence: CASSAGGTQYF. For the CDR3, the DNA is TGCGCCAGCAGCGCCGGGGGGACCCAGTACTTC.

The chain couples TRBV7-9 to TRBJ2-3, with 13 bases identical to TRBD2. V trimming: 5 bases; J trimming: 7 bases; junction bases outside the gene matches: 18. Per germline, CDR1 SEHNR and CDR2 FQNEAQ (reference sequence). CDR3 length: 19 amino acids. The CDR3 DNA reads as TGTGCCAGCAGCCGCCAACAATGGACTAGCGGGAGCTCGAGTAATACGCAGTATTTT. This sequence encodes CASSRQQWTSGSSSNTQYF.